The 22 T cell receptor beta chains below come from one sample, sequenced in a study of beta chain features in type 1 diabetes. Expressed TCRB transcripts were sequenced after all isolated RNA was converted to cDNA. The repertoire was sequenced with immunoSEQ multiplex PCR; TCRdb's copy has only in-frame clones and lacks some. The sample contains more than 150,000 clones, less than 15% of which appear only once. Material for sequencing was central memory CD4+ T cells from blood. These receptors were obtained from a woman in her late teens or twenties in good health.

This clone was recorded a few times. This chain joins TRBV30 and TRBJ1-2; D gene uncertain. Germline assignment: CDR1 GTSNPN and CDR2 SVGIG (reference sequence). V was shortened by 0 bases and J by 9 bases, with 11 bases between the two germline ends. CDR3 length: 12 amino acids. This CDR3 reads CAWSVGPGSYTF. The CDR3 DNA is TGTGCCTGGAGTGTAGGCCCCGGGAGCTACACCTTC.

The chain employs TRBV5-6 and TRBJ2-3; unclear D gene. Germline-derived CDR1 and CDR2 are SGHDT and YYEEEE. CDR3 length equals 13 residues. The ends were cut back, 4 bases at V and 0 bases at J, with 6 bases in the middle. The CDR3 DNA reads as TGTGCCAGCAGCCTACTCAGCACAGATACGCAGTATTTT. Translation: CASSLLSTDTQYF.

This clone was counted only a few times. This chain joins TRBV19 and TRBJ2-3; TRBD2 matches 12 bases. Germline V gene sequence: CDR1 LNHDA, CDR2 SQIVND (reference sequence). J was trimmed by 1 base and V by 5 bases; bases with no gene match: 4. CDR3 length: 16 amino acids. This chain's CDR3 is CASSPLAGGGTDTQYF. As DNA, the CDR3 is TGTGCCAGTAGTCCACTAGCGGGGGGCGGCACAGATACGCAGTATTTT. The whole variable domain, remainder taken from reference TRBV19 and TRBJ2-3, is DGGITQSPKYLFRKEGQNVTLSCEQNLNHDAMYWYRQDPGQGLRLIYYSQIVNDFQKGDIAEGYSVSREKKESFPLTVTSAQKNPTAFYLCASSPLAGGGTDTQYFGPGTRLTVL.

The chain recombines TRBV7-9 with TRBJ2-3, with a possible D match to TRBD1 (6 bases). The length of the CDR3 is 16 residues. V was shortened by 5 bases and J by 6 bases, with 21 bases between the two germline ends. Germline CDR1 SEHNR, CDR2 FQNEAQ (reference sequence). CDR3 residues: CASSILGHRVGDTQYF. The CDR3 region has the DNA TGTGCCAGCAGCATCCTTGGCCACAGGGTGGGCGATACGCAGTATTTT.

This clone has just a few counts. The V call is TRBV11-3, the J call TRBJ1-1, with 8 positions matching TRBD1. Germline V gene lookup returns CDR1 SGHNT and CDR2 YENEEA. The CDR3 has 15 amino acids. J was trimmed by 3 bases and V by 7 bases; bases with no gene match: 10. The CDR3 region is CASKRLQGADTEAFF. The CDR3, as DNA: TGTGCCAGCAAGCGACTTCAGGGGGCTGACACTGAAGCTTTCTTT.

The chain couples TRBV30 to TRBJ1-4, with 7 bases aligning to TRBD1. This CDR3 has 16 residues. Germline V gene lookup returns CDR1 GTSNPN and CDR2 SVGIG (reference sequence). Unmatched junction bases numbered 13, after V lost 3 bases and J lost 6 bases. The CDR3 region has the DNA TGTGCCTGGAGACAGGGGAGGAATAGGTGGGATGAAAAACTGTTTTTT. It is translated as CAWRQGRNRWDEKLFF.

This clone was picked up a small number of times. The V call is TRBV6-5, the J call TRBJ2-7; TRBD2 matches at 7 bases. The length of the CDR3 is 14 residues. Germline CDR1 is MNHEY and CDR2 is SVGAGI. V lost 6 bases to trimming and J lost 0 bases; unmatched junction nucleotides: 5. CDR3 in amino acids: CASRQRGGSYEQYF. CDR3 DNA: TGTGCCAGCAGGCAGCGGGGTGGCTCCTACGAGCAGTACTTC.

The chain uses TRBV6-5 and TRBJ2-7; 9 positions agree with TRBD1. The CDR3 sequence is 12 residues long. The J segment lost 1 base and the V segment lost 9 bases, leaving 1 base of the junction unmatched. Germline values: CDR1 MNHEY, CDR2 SVGAGI. The CDR3 sequence: CASGQGSYEQYF. The CDR3 region has the DNA TGTGCCAGTGGACAGGGGTCCTACGAGCAGTACTTC.

This clone was counted a few times. The genes are TRBV7-8 and TRBJ1-2; a weak D match, TRBD1 (5 bases). The V gene's germline CDR1 is SGHVS and CDR2 FQNEAQ. V was clipped by 7 bases and J by 1 base, with 19 bases between them. The CDR3 sequence is 16 residues long. The CDR3 DNA follows: TGTGCCAGCACCCAATCTCAGGGCGGGAATAACTATGGCTACACCTTC. It codes for CASTQSQGGNNYGYTF.

This clone has a handful of counts. This chain joins TRBV30 and TRBJ1-2, with 9 bases aligning to TRBD1. There are 16 residues in the CDR3. Germline V gene data show CDR1 as GTSNPN and CDR2 as SVGIG (reference sequence). J lost 4 bases, V lost 8 bases, and 17 bases had no gene match. The CDR3 spells CANPGQGVGSIYGYTF. The DNA for the CDR3 is TGTGCCAACCCGGGACAGGGTGTAGGAAGCATCTATGGCTACACCTTC.

In this sample, this clone turned up a few times. This sequence joins TRBV6-5 and TRBJ2-1; 12 positions agree with TRBD2. CDR3 length: 15 residues. Trimming removed 6 bases from V and 7 bases from J; junction bases left unmatched: 7. CDR1 MNHEY and CDR2 SVGAGI come from the germline V gene. The CDR3 bases are TGTGCCAGCAGACGACGACTAGCGGGAGAGAATGAGCAGTTCTTC. Residues: CASRRRLAGENEQFF.

This chain uses TRBV4-2 with TRBJ2-1, with 10 bases aligning to TRBD2. The CDR3 runs 18 residues. The germline gives CDR1 LGHNA, CDR2 YNFKEQ. V was pared by 4 bases and J by 3 bases, with 12 bases of the junction left unmatched. CDR3 bases: TGTGCCAGCAGCCCTGGCCTAGCGGGAGCGGGCGACTACAATGAGCAGTTCTTC. Translating gives CASSPGLAGAGDYNEQFF.

The sample holds a few counts of this clone. This sequence joins TRBV19 and TRBJ2-7; the match to TRBD1 covers 11 bases. With V trimmed by 6 bases and J by 6 bases, 10 bases remained unmatched. CDR1 is LNHDA and CDR2 is SQIVND in the germline V gene (reference sequence). The CDR3 spans 15 residues. The CDR3 here is CASRNRDRGGVEQYF. CDR3 bases: TGTGCCAGTAGGAACCGGGACAGGGGGGGTGTCGAGCAGTACTTC.

This clone was seen only a few times. The CDR3 DNA follows: TGTGCCAGCAGCCCCTCCAGTCTGGGCAACCCAGATACGCAGTATTTT. Protein product: CASSPSSLGNPDTQYF. The chain links TRBV7-6 to TRBJ2-3; D ambiguous. Germline-derived CDR1 and CDR2 are SGHVS and FNYEAQ. The CDR3 sequence is 16 residues long. The V gene lost 5 bases and the J gene lost 4 bases, with 19 bases spanning the gap.

This clone was picked up a small number of times. The gene calls are TRBV5-4 and TRBJ2-5, with no clear D. V lost 0 bases to trimming and J lost 2 bases, with 8 bases between them. The CDR3 is made up of 14 amino acids. Germline CDR1 and CDR2: SGHNT and YYREEE (reference sequence). The CDR3 nucleotides read TGTGCCAGCAGCTTGGACGTTGCGCAAGAGACCCAGTACTTC. It encodes CASSLDVAQETQYF.

This clone has a handful of counts. V is TRBV18 and J is TRBJ2-1; TRBD2 matches 9 bases. The CDR3 covers 16 residues. The V and J ends lost 8 bases and 0 bases, in that order; junction bases with no gene match: 8. CDR1 and CDR2 from the germline V gene are KGHSH and LQKENI. CDR3: CASQSLAGASYNEQFF. The CDR3 DNA sequence: TGTGCCAGCCAATCCTTAGCGGGAGCCTCCTACAATGAGCAGTTCTTC.

The V and J genes are TRBV29-1 and TRBJ2-5; TRBD1 might be the D (6 bases). V lost 4 bases, J lost 2 bases, and 11 bases lay in between. The germline V gene encodes CDR1 SQVTM and CDR2 ANQGSEA. This CDR3 has 13 residues. The CDR3 spells CSVGPQGQETQYF. The DNA for the CDR3 is TGCAGCGTTGGGCCCCAGGGGCAAGAGACCCAGTACTTC.

CDR3 residues: CASGQTSSGELFF. DNA for the CDR3: TGCGCCAGCGGCCAAACTAGCTCCGGGGAGCTGTTTTTT. V and J are TRBV5-1 and TRBJ2-2; weak D call: TRBD2 (6 bases). V was trimmed by 7 bases and J by 6 bases, leaving 13 bases between them. Germline V gene sequence: CDR1 SGHRS, CDR2 YFSETQ. This CDR3 is built from 13 residues.

The V gene is TRBV28, the J gene TRBJ2-1; weak D call: TRBD1 (5 bases). The CDR3 runs to 17 residues. The germline V gene encodes CDR1 MDHEN and CDR2 SYDVKM. V lost 6 bases and J 5 bases, leaving 23 bases between the germline ends. This CDR3 is CASSPPTARGGDNEQFF. The CDR3 region has the DNA TGTGCCAGCAGCCCCCCCACCGCTAGGGGTGGCGACAATGAGCAGTTCTTC.

The chain uses TRBV29-1 and TRBJ1-1; tentative D call: TRBD1 (5 bases). V lost 7 bases, J lost 4 bases, and 16 bases lay in between. This CDR3 is built from 13 residues. Germline CDR1 reads SQVTM; CDR2 reads ANQGSEA. CDR3 DNA sequence: TGCAGCGCGGAGACAGTTCACGGCACTGAAGCTTTCTTT. This gives the protein CSAETVHGTEAFF.

This clone was seen a few times. The V gene is TRBV29-1, the J gene TRBJ1-1, with D possibly matching TRBD1 (5 bases). The CDR3 length is 14 residues. The V and J ends lost 1 base and 0 bases respectively, with 9 bases between them. CDR1 is SQVTM, CDR2 ANQGSEA, per germline. This chain's CDR3 is CSVEAGWLNTEAFF. Written as DNA, the CDR3 is TGCAGCGTTGAAGCAGGGTGGCTGAACACTGAAGCTTTCTTT.

V usage is TRBV11-2 and J usage is TRBJ2-2; TRBD2 might be the D (5 bases). Trimming removed 1 base from V and 4 bases from J, with 10 bases in between. The CDR3 has 15 amino acids. In germline, CDR1 is SGHAT, CDR2 FQNNGV. CDR3 loop: CASSLVSGVTGELFF. Here the CDR3 DNA reads TGTGCCAGCAGCTTAGTATCCGGGGTCACCGGGGAGCTGTTTTTT. The full variable domain, in which reference TRBV11-2 and TRBJ2-2 provide the parts outside the CDR3, is EAGVAQSPRYKIIEKRQSVAFWCNPISGHATLYWYQQILGQGPKLLIQFQNNGVVDDSQLPKDRFSAERLKGVDSTLKIQPAKLEDSAVYLCASSLVSGVTGELFFGEGSRLTVL.